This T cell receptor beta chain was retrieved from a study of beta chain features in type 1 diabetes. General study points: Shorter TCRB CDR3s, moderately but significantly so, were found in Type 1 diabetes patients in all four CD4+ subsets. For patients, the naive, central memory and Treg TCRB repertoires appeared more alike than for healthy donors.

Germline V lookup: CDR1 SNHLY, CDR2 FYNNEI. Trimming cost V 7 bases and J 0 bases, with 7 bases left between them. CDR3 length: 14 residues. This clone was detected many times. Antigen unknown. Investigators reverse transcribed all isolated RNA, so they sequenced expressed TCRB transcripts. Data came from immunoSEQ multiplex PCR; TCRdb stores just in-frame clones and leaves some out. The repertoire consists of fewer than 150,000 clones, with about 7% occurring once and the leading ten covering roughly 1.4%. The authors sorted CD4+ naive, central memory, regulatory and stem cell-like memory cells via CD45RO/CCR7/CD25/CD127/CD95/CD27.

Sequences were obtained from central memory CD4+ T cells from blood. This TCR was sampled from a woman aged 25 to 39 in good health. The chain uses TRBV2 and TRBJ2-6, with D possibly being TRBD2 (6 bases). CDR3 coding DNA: TGTGCCAGCACCGGGAGCTCTGGGGCCAACGTCCTGACTTTC. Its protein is CASTGSSGANVLTF.